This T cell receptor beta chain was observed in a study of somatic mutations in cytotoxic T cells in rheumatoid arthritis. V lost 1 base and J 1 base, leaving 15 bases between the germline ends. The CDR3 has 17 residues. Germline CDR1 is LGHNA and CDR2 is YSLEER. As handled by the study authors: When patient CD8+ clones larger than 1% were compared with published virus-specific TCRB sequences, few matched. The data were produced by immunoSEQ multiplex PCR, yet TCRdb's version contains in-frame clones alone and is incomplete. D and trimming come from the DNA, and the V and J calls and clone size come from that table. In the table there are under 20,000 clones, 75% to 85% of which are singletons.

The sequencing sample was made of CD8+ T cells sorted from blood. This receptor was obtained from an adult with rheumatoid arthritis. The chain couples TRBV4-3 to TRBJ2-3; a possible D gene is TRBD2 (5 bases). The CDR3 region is CASSQGGNPRGTDTQYF. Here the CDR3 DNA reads TGCGCCAGCAGCCAAGGAGGGAACCCTAGAGGCACAGATACGCAGTATTTT.